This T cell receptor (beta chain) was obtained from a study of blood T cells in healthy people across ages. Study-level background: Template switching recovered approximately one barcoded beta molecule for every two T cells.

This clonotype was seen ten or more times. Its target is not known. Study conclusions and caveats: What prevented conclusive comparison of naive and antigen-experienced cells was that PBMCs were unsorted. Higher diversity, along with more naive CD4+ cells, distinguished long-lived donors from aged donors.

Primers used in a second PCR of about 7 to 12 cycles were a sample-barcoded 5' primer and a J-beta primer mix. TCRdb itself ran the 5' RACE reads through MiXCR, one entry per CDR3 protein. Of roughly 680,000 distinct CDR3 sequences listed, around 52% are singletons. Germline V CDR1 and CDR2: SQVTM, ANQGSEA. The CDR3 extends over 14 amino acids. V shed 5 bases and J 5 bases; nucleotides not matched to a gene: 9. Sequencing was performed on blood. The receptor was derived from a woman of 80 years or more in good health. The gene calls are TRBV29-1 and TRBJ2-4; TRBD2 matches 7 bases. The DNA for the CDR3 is TGCAGCGTTCGGCAGGGAGGGGAGGAAAACATTCAGTACTTC. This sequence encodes CSVRQGGEENIQYF.